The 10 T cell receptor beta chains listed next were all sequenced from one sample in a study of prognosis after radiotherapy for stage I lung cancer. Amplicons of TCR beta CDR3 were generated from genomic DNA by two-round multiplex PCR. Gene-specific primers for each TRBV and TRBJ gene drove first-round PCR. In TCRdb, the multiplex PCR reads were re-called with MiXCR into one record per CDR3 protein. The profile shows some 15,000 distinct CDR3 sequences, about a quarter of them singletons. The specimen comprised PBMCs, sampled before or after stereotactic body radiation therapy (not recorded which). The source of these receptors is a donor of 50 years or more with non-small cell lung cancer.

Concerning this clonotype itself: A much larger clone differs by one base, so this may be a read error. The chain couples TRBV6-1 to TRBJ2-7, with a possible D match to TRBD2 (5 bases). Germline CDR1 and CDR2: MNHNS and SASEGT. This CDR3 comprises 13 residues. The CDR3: CGSREGSRYEKYF. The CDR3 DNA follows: TGTGGCAGCAGAGAGGGTTCTAGGTACGAGAAGTACTTC.

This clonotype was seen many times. The CDR3 DNA sequence: TGTGCCAGTAGTTACTCTCGGACTAGCGGGTCTAGCACAGATACGCAGTATTTT. This encodes CASSYSRTSGSSTDTQYF. The chain links TRBV19 to TRBJ2-3; 11 bases match TRBD2. This CDR3 spans 18 amino acids. V lost 5 bases, J lost 0 bases, and 10 bases stayed unmatched. CDR1 and CDR2 (germline): LNHDA, SQIVND (reference sequence).

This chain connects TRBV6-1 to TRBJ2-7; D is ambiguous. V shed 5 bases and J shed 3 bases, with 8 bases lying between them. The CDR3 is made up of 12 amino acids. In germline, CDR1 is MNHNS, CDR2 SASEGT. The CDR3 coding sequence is TGTGCCAGCAGTCTTCTGATCTACGAGCAGTACTTC. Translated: CASSLLIYEQYF.

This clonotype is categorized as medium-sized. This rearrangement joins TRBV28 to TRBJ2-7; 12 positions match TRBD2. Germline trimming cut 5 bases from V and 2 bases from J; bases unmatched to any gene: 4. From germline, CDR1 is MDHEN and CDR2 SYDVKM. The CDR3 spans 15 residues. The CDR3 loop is CASSTLAGGTYEQYF. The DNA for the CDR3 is TGTGCCAGCAGTACCCTAGCGGGAGGGACCTACGAGCAGTACTTC.

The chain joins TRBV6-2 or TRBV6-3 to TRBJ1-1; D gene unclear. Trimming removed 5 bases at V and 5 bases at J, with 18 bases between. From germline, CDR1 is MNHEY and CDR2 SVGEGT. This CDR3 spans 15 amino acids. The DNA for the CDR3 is TGTGCCAGCAGTGTAAGGTGGGCGCCGAGAACTGAAGCTTTCTTT. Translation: CASSVRWAPRTEAFF.

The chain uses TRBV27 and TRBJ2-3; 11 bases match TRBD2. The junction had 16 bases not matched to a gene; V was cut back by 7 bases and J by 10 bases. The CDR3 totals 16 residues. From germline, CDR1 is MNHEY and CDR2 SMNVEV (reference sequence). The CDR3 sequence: CASIPSGRYRTDAQYF. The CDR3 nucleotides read TGTGCCAGCATCCCTAGCGGGAGGTATCGCACGGATGCGCAGTATTTT.

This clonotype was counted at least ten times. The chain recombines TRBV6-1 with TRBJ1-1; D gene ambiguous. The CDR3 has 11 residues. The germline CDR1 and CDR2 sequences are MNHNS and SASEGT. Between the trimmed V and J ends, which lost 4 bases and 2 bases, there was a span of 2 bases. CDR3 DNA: TGTGCCAGCAGTGCTAACACTGAAGCTTTCTTT. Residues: CASSANTEAFF.

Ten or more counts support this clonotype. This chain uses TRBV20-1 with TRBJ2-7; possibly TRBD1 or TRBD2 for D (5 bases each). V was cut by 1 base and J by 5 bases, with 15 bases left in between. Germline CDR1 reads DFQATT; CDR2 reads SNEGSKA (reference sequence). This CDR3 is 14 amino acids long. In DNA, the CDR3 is TGCAGTGCTAGAGGGGGACGGCTCTTCAACGAGCAGTACTTC. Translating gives CSARGGRLFNEQYF.

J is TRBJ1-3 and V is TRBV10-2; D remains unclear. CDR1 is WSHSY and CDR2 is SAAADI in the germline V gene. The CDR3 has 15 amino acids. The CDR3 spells CGSSEATGGRNTIYF. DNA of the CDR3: TGCGGCAGTAGTGAGGCGACGGGAGGCCGAAACACCATATATTTT.

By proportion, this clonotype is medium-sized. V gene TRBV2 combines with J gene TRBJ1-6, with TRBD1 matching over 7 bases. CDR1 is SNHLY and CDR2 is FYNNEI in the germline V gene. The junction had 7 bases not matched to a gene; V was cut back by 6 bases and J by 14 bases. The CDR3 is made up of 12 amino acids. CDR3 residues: CASRVTQGTLHF. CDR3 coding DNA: TGTGCCAGCAGGGTCACACAGGGGACCCTCCACTTT.